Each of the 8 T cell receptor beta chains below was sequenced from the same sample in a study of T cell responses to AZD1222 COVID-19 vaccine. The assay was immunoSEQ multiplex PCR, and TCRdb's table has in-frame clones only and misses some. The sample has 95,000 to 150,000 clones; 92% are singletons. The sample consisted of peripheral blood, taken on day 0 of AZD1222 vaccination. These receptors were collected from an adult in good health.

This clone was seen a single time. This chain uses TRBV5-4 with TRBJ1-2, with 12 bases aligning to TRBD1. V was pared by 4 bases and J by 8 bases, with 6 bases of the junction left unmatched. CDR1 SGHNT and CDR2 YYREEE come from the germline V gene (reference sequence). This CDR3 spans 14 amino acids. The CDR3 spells CASSPGQGAGGYTF. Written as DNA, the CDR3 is TGTGCCAGCAGCCCGGGACAGGGGGCTGGGGGCTACACCTTC.

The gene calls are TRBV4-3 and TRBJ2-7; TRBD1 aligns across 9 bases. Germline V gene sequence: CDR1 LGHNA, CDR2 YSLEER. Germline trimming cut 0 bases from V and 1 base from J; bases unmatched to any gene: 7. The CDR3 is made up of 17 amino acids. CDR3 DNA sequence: TGCGCCAGCAGCCAAGATCTTAACAGGGGGCTTTCCTACGAGCAGTACTTC. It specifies CASSQDLNRGLSYEQYF.

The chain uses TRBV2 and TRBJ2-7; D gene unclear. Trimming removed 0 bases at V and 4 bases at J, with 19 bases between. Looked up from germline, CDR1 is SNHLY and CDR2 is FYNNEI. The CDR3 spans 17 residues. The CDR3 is CASSEALGNSKKYEQYF. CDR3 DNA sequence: TGTGCCAGCAGTGAAGCGTTGGGGAACTCAAAGAAATACGAGCAGTACTTC.

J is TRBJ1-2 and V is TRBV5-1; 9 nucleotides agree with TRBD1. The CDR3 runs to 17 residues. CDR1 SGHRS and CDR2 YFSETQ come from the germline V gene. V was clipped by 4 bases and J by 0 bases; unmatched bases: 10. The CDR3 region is CASSQRTGDKANYGYTF. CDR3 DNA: TGCGCCAGCAGCCAAAGGACAGGGGATAAAGCTAACTATGGCTACACCTTC.

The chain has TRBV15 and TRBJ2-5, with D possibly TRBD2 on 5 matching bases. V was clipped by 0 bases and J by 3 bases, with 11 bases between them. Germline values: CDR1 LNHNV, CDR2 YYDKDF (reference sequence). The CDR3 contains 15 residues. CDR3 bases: TGTGCCACCAGCAGAGATACGGGGAGTGAAGAGACCCAGTACTTC. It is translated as CATSRDTGSEETQYF. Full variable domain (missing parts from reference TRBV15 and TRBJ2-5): DAMVIQNPRYQVTQFGKPVTLSCSQTLNHNVMYWYQQKSSQAPKLLFHYYDKDFNNEADTPDNFQSRRPNTSFCFLDIRSPGLGDTAMYLCATSRDTGSEETQYFGPGTRLLVL.

The DNA for the CDR3 is TGTGCCAGCTCGAGGAGCACAGATACGCAGTATTTT. Amino acid sequence: CASSRSTDTQYF. The rearrangement uses TRBV11-2 and TRBJ2-3; unclear D gene. CDR1 and CDR2 from the germline V gene are SGHAT and FQNNGV. The CDR3 runs 12 residues. Trimming pared 8 bases from V and 0 bases from J, leaving 6 bases between.

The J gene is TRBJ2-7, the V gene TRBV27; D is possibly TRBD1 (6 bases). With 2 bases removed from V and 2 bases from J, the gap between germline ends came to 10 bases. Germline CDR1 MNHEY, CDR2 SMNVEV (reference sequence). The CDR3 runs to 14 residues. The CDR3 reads CASSLLRGPYEQYF. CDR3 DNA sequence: TGTGCCAGCAGTTTACTCAGGGGCCCCTACGAGCAGTACTTC.

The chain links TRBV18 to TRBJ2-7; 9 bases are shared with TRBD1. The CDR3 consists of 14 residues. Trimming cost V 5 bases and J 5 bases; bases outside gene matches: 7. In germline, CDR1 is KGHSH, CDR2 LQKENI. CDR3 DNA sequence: TGTGCCAGCTCAGCGGGACAGGGTCTCGACGAGCAGTACTTC. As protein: CASSAGQGLDEQYF.